The entry that follows covers one T cell receptor beta chain sequence. Specified time point: baseline, week 1 (first vaccination visit). Treatment denoted: pre-vaccination baseline after standard-of-care therapy. The donors' diagnosis was new WHO grade 3 or 4 astrocytoma that was IDH1-mutant and ATRX-lost. This sample stems from a study of a mutant IDH1 vaccine in newly diagnosed glioma. V lost 1 base and J 7 bases, leaving 4 bases between the germline ends. Germline loops: CDR1 SGHTA, CDR2 FQGNSA. The CDR3 runs to 12 residues. Profiled with immunoSEQ multiplex PCR; TCRdb holds only in-frame clones, not every one. The table records about 21,000 clones, around 85% of them present only once.

The source material was PBMCs, sampled from a glioma patient treated with radiotherapy, temozolomide or both. This sequence was found in a man in his forties or fifties with glioma. The V call is TRBV7-2, the J call TRBJ2-2, with D unclear. CDR3 sequence reads: CASSLEGGELFF. CDR3 coding DNA: TGTGCCAGCAGCTTAGAAGGCGGGGAGCTGTTTTTT.